This record covers a single T cell receptor (beta chain). Its antigen is currently unknown. The V gene's germline CDR1 is SQVTM and CDR2 ANQGSEA. The CDR3 has 12 residues. V dropped 5 bases and J dropped 2 bases, with 7 bases sitting between them. This specimen belongs to a study of cytotoxic CD8 clonotypes in ibrutinib-treated CLL. Overall study: Of the patients, some eleven were relapsed/refractory, about 15 treatment-naive and about 17 IGHV unmutated. Notes on the study in general: Clonality went up at the time of ibrutinib response, stayed stable in sustained remission, and later dropped back toward its baseline level at progression.

Measured with immunoSEQ multiplex PCR; TCRdb has only the in-frame clones, and not every one. This sample carries 97,000 or so clones, around 80% of them seen once, and the ten largest clones take 25% to 40%. J is TRBJ1-3 and V is TRBV29-1; D gene unclear. This sequence originates from a human donor with chronic lymphocytic leukemia. The starting material was PBMCs, obtained after 12 months of ibrutinib treatment. The CDR3 DNA sequence: TGCAGCGTTTGGGGTGCTGGAAACACCATATATTTT. Amino acid sequence: CSVWGAGNTIYF. Full variable domain (missing parts from reference TRBV29-1 and TRBJ1-3): SAVISQKPSRDICQRGTSLTIQCQVDSQVTMMFWYRQQPGQSLTLIATANQGSEATYESGFVIDKFPISRPNLTFSTLTVSNMSPEDSSIYLCSVWGAGNTIYFGEGSWLTVV.